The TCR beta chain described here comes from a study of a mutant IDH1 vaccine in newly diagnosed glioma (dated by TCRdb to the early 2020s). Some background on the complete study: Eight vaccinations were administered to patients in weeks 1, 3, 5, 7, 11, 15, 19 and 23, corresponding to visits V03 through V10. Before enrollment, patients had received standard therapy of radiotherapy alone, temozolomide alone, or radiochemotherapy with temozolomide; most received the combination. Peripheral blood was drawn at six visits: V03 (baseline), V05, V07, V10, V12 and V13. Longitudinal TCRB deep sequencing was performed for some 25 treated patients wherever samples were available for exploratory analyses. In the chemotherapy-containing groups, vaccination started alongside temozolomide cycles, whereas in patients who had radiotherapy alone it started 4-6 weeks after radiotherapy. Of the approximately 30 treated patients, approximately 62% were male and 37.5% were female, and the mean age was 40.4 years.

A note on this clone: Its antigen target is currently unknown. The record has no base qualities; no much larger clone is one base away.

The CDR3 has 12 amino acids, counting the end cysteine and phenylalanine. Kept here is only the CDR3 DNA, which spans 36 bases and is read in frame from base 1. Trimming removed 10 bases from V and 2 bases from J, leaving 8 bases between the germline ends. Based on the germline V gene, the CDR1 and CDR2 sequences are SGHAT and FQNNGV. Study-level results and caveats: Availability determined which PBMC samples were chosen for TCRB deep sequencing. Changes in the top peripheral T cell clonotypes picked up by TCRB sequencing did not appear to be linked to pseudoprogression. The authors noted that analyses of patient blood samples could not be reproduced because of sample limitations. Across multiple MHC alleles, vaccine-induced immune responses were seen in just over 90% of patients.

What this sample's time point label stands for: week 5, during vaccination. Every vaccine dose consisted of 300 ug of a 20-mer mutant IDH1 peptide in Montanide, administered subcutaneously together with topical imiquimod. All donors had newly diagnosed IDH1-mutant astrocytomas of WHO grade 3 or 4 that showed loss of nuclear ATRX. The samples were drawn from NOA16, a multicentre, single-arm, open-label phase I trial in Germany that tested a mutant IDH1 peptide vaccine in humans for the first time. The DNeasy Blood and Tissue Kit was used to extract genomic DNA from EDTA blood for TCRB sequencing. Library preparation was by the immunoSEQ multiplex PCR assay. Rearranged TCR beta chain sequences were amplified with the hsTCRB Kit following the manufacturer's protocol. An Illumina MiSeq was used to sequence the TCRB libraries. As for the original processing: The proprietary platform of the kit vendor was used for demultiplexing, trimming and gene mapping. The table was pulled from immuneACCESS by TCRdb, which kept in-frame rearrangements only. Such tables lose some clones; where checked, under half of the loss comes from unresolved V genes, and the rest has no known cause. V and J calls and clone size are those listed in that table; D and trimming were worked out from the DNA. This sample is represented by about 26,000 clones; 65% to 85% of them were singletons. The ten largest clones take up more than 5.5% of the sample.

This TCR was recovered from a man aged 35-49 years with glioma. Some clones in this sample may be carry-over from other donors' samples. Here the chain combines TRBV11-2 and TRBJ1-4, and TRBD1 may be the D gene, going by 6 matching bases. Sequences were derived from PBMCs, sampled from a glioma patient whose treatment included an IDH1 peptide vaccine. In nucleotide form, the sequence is TGTGCCATCAGGGGCACTAATGAAAAACTGTTTTTT. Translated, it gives CAIRGTNEKLFF.